These T cell receptor beta chains were read from a single sample in a study of human T cells and chemical hapten exposure. MiXCR, applied by TCRdb to the RACE reads, yields one record per CDR3 protein. Counted here are 340,000 or so distinct CDR3 sequences, around 6.9% occurring once; the ten biggest clones make up 7.5% to 8.5%. Sequences were derived from whole blood, sampled in connection with sensitization to the hapten diphenylcyclopropenone (DPC). All receptors derive from a woman aged 18-35 years with alopecia areata. Some clones in this sample may be carry-over from other donors' samples. Each CDR3 is given with its conserved first and last residue. A D gene is named only where the DNA matches it firmly. Clone sizes are given selectively: once, few, many, or a class where the clone is expanded.

clone size | J gene | D gene | V gene | CDR3 protein | CDR3 DNA
few | TRBJ2-5 | TRBD2 | TRBV7-2 | CASSLGREGTQYF | TGTGCCAGCAGCTTGGGCAGGGAGGGGACCCAGTACTTC
few | TRBJ2-7 | TRBD1 | TRBV12-3/TRBV12-4 | CASSPRTGPLDEQYF | TGTGCCAGCAGTCCCCGGACAGGGCCCTTGGACGAGCAGTACTTC
- | TRBJ1-2 | - | TRBV20-1 | CSARVWEAYGYTF | TGCAGTGCTAGAGTTTGGGAGGCCTATGGCTACACCTTC
few | TRBJ1-3 | - | TRBV6-4 | CASSGGDSLGNTIYF | TGTGCCAGCAGTGGGGGAGACAGTCTTGGAAACACCATATATTTT
- | TRBJ2-7 | TRBD1 | TRBV10-3 | CAIKQQGIYEQYF | TGTGCCATCAAGCAACAGGGGATTTACGAGCAGTACTTC
few | TRBJ2-3 | TRBD2 | TRBV2 | CASSETRRGGPDTQYF | TGTGCCAGCAGTGAGACGCGGCGGGGGGGCCCAGATACGCAGTATTTT
few | TRBJ1-3 | - | TRBV20-1 | CSARSGTDGNTIYF | TGCAGTGCTAGATCAGGGACGGACGGAAACACCATATATTTT
few | TRBJ1-5 | - | TRBV7-2 | CASSLEVQRNQPQHF | TGTGCCAGCAGCTTAGAAGTGCAGCGCAATCAGCCCCAGCATTTT
- | TRBJ2-5 | - | TRBV13 | CASSLGLFKETQYF | TGTGCCAGCAGCTTAGGGCTTTTCAAAGAGACCCAGTACTTC
- | TRBJ1-1 | - | TRBV4-3 | CASSQDAVRTEAFF | TGCGCCAGCAGCCAAGACGCGGTCCGAACTGAAGCTTTCTTT
- | TRBJ1-6 | - | TRBV4-3 | CASSPDGFSPLHF | TGCGCCAGCAGCCCAGATGGATTTTCGCCCCTCCACTTT
few | TRBJ2-5 | - | TRBV27 | CASSPLNPEETQYF | TGTGCCAGCAGTCCACTCAACCCCGAGGAGACCCAGTACTTC
- | TRBJ1-1 | - | TRBV20-1 | CSARIPESEAFF | TGCAGTGCCCGAATTCCGGAGTCTGAAGCTTTCTTT
few | TRBJ1-2 | - | TRBV6-5 | CASSYSNAAGSNYGYTF | TGTGCCAGCAGTTACTCGAATGCAGCGGGTTCTAACTATGGCTACACCTTC
- | TRBJ2-5 | TRBD1 | TRBV16 | CASSQSGQPQETQYF | TGTGCCAGCAGCCAATCGGGACAGCCCCAAGAGACCCAGTACTTC
few | TRBJ2-6 | TRBD1 | TRBV12-3/TRBV12-4 | CASSSDRGRVLTF | TGTGCCAGCAGTTCTGACAGGGGGCGCGTCCTGACTTTC
- | TRBJ2-3 | TRBD2 | TRBV11-2 | CASSLGGWEGLDTQYF | TGTGCCAGCAGCTTAGGGGGTTGGGAGGGACTGGATACGCAGTATTTT
many | TRBJ2-6 | - | TRBV7-6 | CASSLEAGHSGANVLTF | TGTGCCAGCAGCTTAGAGGCAGGCCACTCTGGGGCCAACGTCCTGACTTTC
- | TRBJ1-5 | - | TRBV6-5 | CASRPDMGNQPQHF | TGTGCCAGCAGGCCCGACATGGGCAATCAGCCCCAGCATTTT
- | TRBJ1-2 | - | TRBV12-3/TRBV12-4 | CASSLAGGSRGGYGYTF | TGTGCCAGCAGTTTAGCGGGAGGGAGCAGGGGAGGCTATGGCTACACCTTC
- | TRBJ2-2 | - | TRBV6-5 | CASSYSTSAGELFF | TGTGCCAGCAGTTACTCGACTTCGGCCGGGGAGCTGTTTTTT
- | TRBJ2-3 | - | TRBV11-3 | CASSWGSGITDTQYF | TGTGCCAGCAGCTGGGGTAGCGGTATCACAGATACGCAGTATTTT
many | TRBJ2-3 | - | TRBV27 | CASPVCRLDFTDTQYF | TGTGCCAGCCCTGTGTGTCGGCTAGATTTCACAGATACGCAGTATTTT
- | TRBJ2-3 | TRBD2 | TRBV20-1 | CSADSGTRRRLRTDTQYF | TGCAGTGCCGACTCCGGGACTAGGAGACGGCTTCGCACAGATACGCAGTATTTT
- | TRBJ2-3 | TRBD2 | TRBV24-1 | CATSAGLAPDTQYF | TGTGCCACCAGCGCTGGACTAGCCCCAGATACGCAGTATTTT
many | TRBJ1-2 | - | TRBV5-6 | CASSLRDTDPNYGYTF | TGTGCCAGCAGCTTGAGAGATACAGATCCGAACTATGGCTACACCTTC
many | TRBJ1-4 | - | TRBV5-1 | CASSHGDRNEKLFF | TGCGCCAGCAGCCATGGAGACCGTAATGAAAAACTGTTTTTT
many | TRBJ1-5 | - | TRBV21-1 | CAGRRVPQPQHF | TGTGCCGGACGCAGGGTTCCTCAGCCCCAGCATTTT
many | TRBJ2-1 | - | TRBV7-2 | CASSLGSPLQGQNEQFF | TGTGCCAGCAGCTTAGGCTCCCCCCTACAAGGCCAAAATGAGCAGTTCTTC